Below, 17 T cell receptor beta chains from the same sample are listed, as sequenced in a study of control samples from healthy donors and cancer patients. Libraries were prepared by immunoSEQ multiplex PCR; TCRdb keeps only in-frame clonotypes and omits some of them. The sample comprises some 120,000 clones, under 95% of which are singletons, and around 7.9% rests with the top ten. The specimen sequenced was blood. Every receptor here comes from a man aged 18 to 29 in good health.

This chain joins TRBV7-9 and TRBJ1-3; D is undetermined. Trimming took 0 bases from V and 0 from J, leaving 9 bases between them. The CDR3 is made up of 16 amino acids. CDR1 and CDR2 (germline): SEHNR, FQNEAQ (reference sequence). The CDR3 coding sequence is TGTGCCAGCAGCTTAGCGCTAGGTATCTCTGGAAACACCATATATTTT. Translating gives CASSLALGISGNTIYF.

The CDR3 coding sequence is TGTGCCAGCAGCTCCCGGGACAGGGACACTGAAGCTTTCTTT. The encoded protein is CASSSRDRDTEAFF. The chain is built from TRBV5-4 and TRBJ1-1; 9 nucleotides line up with TRBD1. The germline V gene has CDR1 SGHNT and CDR2 YYREEE (reference sequence). The CDR3 is 14 amino acids. Trimming cost V 3 bases and J 3 bases; bases outside gene matches: 3.

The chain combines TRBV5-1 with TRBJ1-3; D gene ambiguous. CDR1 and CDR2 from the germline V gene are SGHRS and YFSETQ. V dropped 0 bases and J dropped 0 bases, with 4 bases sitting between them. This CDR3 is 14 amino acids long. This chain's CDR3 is CASSLDPSGNTIYF. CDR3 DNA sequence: TGCGCCAGCAGCTTGGACCCCTCTGGAAACACCATATATTTT.

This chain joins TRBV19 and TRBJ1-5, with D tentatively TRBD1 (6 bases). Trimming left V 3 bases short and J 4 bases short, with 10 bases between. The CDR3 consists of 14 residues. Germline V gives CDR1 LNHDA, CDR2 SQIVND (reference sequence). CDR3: CASSIYQGNQPQHF. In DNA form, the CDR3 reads TGTGCCAGTAGTATTTACCAGGGGAATCAGCCCCAGCATTTT. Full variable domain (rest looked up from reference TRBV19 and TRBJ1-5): DGGITQSPKYLFRKEGQNVTLSCEQNLNHDAMYWYRQDPGQGLRLIYYSQIVNDFQKGDIAEGYSVSREKKESFPLTVTSAQKNPTAFYLCASSIYQGNQPQHFGDGTRLSIL.

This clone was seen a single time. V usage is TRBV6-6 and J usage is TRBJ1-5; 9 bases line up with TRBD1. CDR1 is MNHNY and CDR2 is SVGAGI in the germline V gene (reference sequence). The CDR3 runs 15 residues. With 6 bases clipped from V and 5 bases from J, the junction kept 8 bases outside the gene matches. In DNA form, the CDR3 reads TGTGCCAGCAGCCCCGGGACAGGGCCATATCAGCCCCAGCATTTT. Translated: CASSPGTGPYQPQHF.

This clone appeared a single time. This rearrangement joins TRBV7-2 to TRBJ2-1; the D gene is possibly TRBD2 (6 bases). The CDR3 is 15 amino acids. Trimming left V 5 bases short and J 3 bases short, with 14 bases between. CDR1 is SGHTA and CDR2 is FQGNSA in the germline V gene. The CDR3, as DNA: TGTGCCAGCAGCCAGAGGACGGAGGGCTACAATGAGCAGTTCTTC. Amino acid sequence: CASSQRTEGYNEQFF.

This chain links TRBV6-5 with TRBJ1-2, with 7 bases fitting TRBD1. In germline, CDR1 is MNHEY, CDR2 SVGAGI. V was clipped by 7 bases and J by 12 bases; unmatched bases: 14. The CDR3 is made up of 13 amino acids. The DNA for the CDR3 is TGTGCCAGCAACCACAGGGGATCGAGGGGCCACACCTTC. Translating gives CASNHRGSRGHTF.

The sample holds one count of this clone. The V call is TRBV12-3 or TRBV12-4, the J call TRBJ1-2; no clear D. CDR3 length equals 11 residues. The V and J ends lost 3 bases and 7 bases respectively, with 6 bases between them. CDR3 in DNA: TGTGCCAGCAGTTTTCAACGTGGCTACACCTTC. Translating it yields CASSFQRGYTF.

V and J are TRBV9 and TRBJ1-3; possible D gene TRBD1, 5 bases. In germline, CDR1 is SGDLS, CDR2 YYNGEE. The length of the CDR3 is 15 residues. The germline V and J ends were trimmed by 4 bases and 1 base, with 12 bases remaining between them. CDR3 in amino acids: CASSPRTSSGNTIYF. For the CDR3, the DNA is TGTGCCAGCAGCCCACGGACATCGTCTGGAAACACCATATATTTT. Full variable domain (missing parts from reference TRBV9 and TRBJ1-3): DSGVTQTPKHLITATGQRVTLRCSPRSGDLSVYWYQQSLDQGLQFLIQYYNGEERAKGNILERFSAQQFPDLHSELNLSSLELGDSALYFCASSPRTSSGNTIYFGEGSWLTVV.

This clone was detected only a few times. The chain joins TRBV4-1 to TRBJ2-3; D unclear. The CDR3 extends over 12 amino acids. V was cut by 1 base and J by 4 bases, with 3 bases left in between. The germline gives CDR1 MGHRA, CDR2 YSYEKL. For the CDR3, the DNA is TGCGCCAGCAGCCAAGTAGCAGATACGCAGTATTTT. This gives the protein CASSQVADTQYF.

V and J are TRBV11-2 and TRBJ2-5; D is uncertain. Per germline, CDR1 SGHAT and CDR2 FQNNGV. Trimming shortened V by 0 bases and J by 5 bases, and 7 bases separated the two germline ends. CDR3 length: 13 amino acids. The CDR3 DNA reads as TGTGCCAGCAGCTTAGAGGGTGTGGAGACCCAGTACTTC. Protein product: CASSLEGVETQYF.

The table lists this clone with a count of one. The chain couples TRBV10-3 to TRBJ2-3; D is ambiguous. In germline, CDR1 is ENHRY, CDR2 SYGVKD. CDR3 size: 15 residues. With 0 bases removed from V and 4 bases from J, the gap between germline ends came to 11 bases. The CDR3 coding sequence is TGTGCCATCAGTGAGTCCCCGAGGCTACCAGATACGCAGTATTTT. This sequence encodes CAISESPRLPDTQYF.

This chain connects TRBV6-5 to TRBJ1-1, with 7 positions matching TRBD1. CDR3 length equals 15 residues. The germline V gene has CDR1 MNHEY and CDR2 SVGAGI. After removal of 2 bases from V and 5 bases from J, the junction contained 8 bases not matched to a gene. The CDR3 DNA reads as TGTGCCAGCAGTTACCAGGACAGGTCAGGGACTGAAGCTTTCTTT. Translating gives CASSYQDRSGTEAFF.

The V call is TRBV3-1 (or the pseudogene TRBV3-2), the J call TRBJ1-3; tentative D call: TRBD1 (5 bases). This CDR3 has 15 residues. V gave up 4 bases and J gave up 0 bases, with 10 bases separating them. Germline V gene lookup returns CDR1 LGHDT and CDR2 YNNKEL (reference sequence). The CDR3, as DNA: TGTGCCAGCAGCCGCTTGGGGGACTCTGGAAACACCATATATTTT. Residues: CASSRLGDSGNTIYF.

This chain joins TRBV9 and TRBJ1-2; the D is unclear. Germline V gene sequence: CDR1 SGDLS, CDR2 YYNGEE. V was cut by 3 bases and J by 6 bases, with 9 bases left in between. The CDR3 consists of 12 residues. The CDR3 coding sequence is TGTGCCAGCAGCGCCGTTGCAGATGGCTACACCTTC. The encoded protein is CASSAVADGYTF.

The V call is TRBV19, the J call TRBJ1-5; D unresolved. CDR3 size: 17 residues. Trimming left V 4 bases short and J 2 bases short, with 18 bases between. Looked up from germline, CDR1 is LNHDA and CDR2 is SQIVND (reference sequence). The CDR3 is CASSTDTSPRGNQPQHF. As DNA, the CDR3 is TGTGCCAGTAGTACCGACACCTCTCCTCGGGGCAATCAGCCCCAGCATTTT.

CDR3 loop: CASSYDLGLFSQYF. CDR3 nucleotides: TGTGCCAGCAGTTACGATTTGGGACTTTTTAGTCAGTACTTC. The chain recombines TRBV6-5 with TRBJ2-4; D perhaps matches TRBD2 (6 bases). The germline CDR1 and CDR2 sequences are MNHEY and SVGAGI. V lost 2 bases and J 12 bases, leaving 17 bases between the germline ends. The CDR3 consists of 14 residues.